This T cell receptor beta chain originates from a study of response to subunit inactivated influenza vaccine. Via MiXCR, TCRdb re-called the RT-PCR reads, giving one row per CDR3 protein. The sample has roughly 760,000 distinct CDR3 sequences; 21% are singletons. Per germline, CDR1 KGHSH and CDR2 LQKENI. CDR3 length: 15 amino acids. V shed 8 bases and J shed 4 bases, with 15 bases lying between them. General observations from the study: Only a handful of new T cells, the authors suggested, are recruited with each seasonal influenza vaccination.

In this sample, this clonotype turned up a few times. As yet, its antigen is unknown. The TCR comes from a man aged 50 to 59 who received an inactivated influenza vaccine. The chain couples TRBV18 to TRBJ2-6, with a tentative D call TRBD1 (5 bases). The sample was PBMCs from blood, taken around 5 days after vaccination. The CDR3 region has the DNA TGTGCCAGCAGTCCCCAGGGATCCGGGGCCAACGTCCTGACTTTC. Protein sequence: CASSPQGSGANVLTF.